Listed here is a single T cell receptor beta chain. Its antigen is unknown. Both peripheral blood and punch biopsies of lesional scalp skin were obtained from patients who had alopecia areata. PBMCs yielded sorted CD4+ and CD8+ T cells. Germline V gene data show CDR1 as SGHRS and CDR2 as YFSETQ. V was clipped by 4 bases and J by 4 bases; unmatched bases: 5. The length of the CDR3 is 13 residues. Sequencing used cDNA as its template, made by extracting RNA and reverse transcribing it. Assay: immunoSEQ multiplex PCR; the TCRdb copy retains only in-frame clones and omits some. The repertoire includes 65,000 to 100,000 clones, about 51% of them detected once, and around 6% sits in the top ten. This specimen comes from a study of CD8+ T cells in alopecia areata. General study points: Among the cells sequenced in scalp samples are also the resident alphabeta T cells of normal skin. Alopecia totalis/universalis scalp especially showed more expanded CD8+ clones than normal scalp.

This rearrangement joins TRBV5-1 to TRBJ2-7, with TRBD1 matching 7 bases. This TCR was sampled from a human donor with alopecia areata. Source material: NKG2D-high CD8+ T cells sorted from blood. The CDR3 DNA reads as TGCGCCAGCAGCCAGGGACAGACTTACGAGCAGTACTTC. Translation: CASSQGQTYEQYF.